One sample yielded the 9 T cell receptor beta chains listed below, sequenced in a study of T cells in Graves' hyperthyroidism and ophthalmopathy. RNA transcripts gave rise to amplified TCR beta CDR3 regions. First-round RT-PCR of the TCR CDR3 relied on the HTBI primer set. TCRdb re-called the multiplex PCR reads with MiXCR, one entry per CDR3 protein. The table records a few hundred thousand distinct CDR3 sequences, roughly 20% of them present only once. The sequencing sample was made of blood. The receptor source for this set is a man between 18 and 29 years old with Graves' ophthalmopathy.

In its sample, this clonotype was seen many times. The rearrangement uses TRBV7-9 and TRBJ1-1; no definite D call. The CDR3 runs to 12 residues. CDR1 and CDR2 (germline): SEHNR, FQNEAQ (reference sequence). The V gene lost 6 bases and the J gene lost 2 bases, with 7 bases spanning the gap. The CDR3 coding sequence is TGTGCCAGCAGGGACGGCAACACTGAAGCTTTCTTT. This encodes CASRDGNTEAFF.

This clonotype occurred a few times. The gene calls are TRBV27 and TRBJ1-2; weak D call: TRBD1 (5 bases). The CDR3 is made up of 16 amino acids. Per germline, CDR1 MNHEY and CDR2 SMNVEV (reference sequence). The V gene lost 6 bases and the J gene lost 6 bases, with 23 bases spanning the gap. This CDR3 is CASSPDQQGYKNGYTF. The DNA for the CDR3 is TGTGCCAGCAGCCCTGACCAGCAGGGATACAAAAATGGCTACACCTTC.

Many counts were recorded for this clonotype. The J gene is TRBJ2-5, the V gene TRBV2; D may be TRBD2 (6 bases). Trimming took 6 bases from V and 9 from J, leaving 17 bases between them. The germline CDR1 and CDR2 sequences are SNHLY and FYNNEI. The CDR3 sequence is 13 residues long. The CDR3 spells CASRRDGEAAQYF. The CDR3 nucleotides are TGTGCCAGCAGGAGGGACGGGGAGGCAGCCCAGTACTTC.

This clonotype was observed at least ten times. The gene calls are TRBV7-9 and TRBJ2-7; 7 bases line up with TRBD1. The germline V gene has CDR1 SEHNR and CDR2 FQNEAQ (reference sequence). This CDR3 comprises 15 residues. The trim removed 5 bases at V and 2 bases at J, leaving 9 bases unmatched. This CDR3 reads CASSEPGTAPYEQYF. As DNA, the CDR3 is TGTGCCAGCAGCGAACCCGGGACAGCTCCCTACGAGCAGTACTTC.

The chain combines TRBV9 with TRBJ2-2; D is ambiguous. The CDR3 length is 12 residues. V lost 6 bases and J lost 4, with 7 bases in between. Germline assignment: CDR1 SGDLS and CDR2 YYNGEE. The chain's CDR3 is CASKGFTGELFF. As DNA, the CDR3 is TGTGCCAGCAAAGGTTTCACCGGGGAGCTGTTTTTT.

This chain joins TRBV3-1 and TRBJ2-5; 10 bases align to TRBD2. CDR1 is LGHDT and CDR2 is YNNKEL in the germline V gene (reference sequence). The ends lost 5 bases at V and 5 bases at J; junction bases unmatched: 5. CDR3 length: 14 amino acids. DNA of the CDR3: TGTGCCAGCAGCAGAGCGGGGGGGCTTGAGACCCAGTACTTC. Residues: CASSRAGGLETQYF.

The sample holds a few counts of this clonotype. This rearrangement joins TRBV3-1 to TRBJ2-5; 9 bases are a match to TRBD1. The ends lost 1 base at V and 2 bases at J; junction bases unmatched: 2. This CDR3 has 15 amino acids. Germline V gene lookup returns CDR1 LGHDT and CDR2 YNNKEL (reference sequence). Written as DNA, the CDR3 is TGTGCCAGCAGCCAAGCCGGGACAGGGCAAGAGACCCAGTACTTC. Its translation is CASSQAGTGQETQYF.

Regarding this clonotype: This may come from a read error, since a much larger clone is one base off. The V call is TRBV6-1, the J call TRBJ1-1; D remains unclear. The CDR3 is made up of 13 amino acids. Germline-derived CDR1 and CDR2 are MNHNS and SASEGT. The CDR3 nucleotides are TGTGCCAGCAGCCCAACGCTGGCTTCTGAAGCTTCCTTT. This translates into CASSPTLASEASF.

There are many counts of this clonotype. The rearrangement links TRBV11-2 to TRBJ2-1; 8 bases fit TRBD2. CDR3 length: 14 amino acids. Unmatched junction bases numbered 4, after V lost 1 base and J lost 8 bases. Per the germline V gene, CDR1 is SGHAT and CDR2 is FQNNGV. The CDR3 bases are TGTGCCAGCAGCTTAGCGGGGGGGCCCTATGAGCAGTTCTTC. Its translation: CASSLAGGPYEQFF. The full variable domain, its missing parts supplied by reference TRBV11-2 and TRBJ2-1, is EAGVAQSPRYKIIEKRQSVAFWCNPISGHATLYWYQQILGQGPKLLIQFQNNGVVDDSQLPKDRFSAERLKGVDSTLKIQPAKLEDSAVYLCASSLAGGPYEQFFGPGTRLTVL.